This T cell receptor beta chain appears in the sequencing data of a study of cytomegalovirus exposure and HLA in healthy donors. Study-wide results and limits: The analysis excluded some indistinguishable V segments, including TRBV6-2 and TRBV6-3. The majority of TCR sequences were rare, yet some public TCRs appeared in many donors. High specificity and sensitivity for cytomegalovirus status were reported for the classifier.

The study ran its PCR with 60 Vbeta and 13 Jbeta primers. Repertoires were generated with immunoSEQ multiplex PCR, while TCRdb's copy carries only in-frame clones and drops some. The table has fewer than 95,000 clones, around three quarters seen once; the top ten hold about 0.53%. This clone came up once. Its antigen is not identified. The junction had 4 bases not matched to a gene; V was cut back by 3 bases and J by 3 bases. The CDR3 has 14 residues. Germline V CDR1 and CDR2: SGHTA, FQGTGA. Sequenced sample: PBMCs. The sequence was collected from a young man in good health and CMV-seronegative. The rearrangement uses TRBV7-3 and TRBJ1-1; the match to TRBD1 covers 7 bases. The CDR3 sequence is CASSLTGMDTEAFF. DNA of the CDR3: TGTGCCAGCAGCTTGACAGGGATGGACACTGAAGCTTTCTTT.